What follows describes a single T cell receptor (beta chain). What antigen it recognizes has not been identified. No base qualities exist here, and no much larger clone lies one base off it. This entry belongs to a study of control samples from healthy donors and cancer patients (dated by TCRdb to between 2020 and 2021). V and J lose 4 bases and 0 bases, and a span of 16 bases separates them. Reading from cysteine to phenylalanine, the CDR3 counts 18 amino acids. Only CDR3 DNA is held: 54 bases, read in frame from base 1. From the germline V gene (reference sequence), CDR1 is MNHEY and CDR2 is SMNVEV. The library came from the immunoSEQ multiplex PCR assay. This immuneACCESS table, as held by TCRdb, lists in-frame sequences with V and J called but not all clones. Of the missing ones, under half trace to an unresolved V gene in checked studies; the others have no known cause. The sample table holds 40,000 to 50,000 clones, of which around 94% were seen once. The ten largest clones capture 20% to 30% of the sample.

The chain links TRBV27 with TRBJ2-6; tentative D gene TRBD1, with 6 bases matching. Sequencing was carried out using blood. The TCR sequence derives from a man between 60 and 75 years old in good health. CDR3 protein: CASSSSRTESSGANVLTF. The DNA sequence is TGTGCCAGCAGTTCATCGCGGACAGAATCCTCTGGGGCCAACGTCCTGACTTTC.